Listed below are T cell receptor beta chains from one sample, sequenced in a study of blood T cell repertoires in COVID-19. Libraries were prepared by immunoSEQ multiplex PCR; TCRdb keeps only in-frame clonotypes and omits some of them. The profile shows just over 60,000 clones, under 80% of them singletons. Source material: peripheral blood. All receptors derive from a man in his sixties with acute or convalescent COVID-19. Both conserved end residues are part of each CDR3. The order of the fields is J gene, clone size, D gene, CDR3 length, V gene, CDR3 DNA, CDR3 protein. D genes are given only for firm matches. Part of the rows lack a size; the others show once, few, many or a class for expanded clones.

J gene: TRBJ1-2
clone size: NA
D gene: TRBD1
CDR3 length: 14
V gene: TRBV4-2
CDR3 DNA: TGTGCCAGCAGCCGGGACAGGGAGCCCTATGGCTACACCTTC
CDR3 protein: CASSRDREPYGYTF

J gene: TRBJ2-3
clone size: once
D gene: NA
CDR3 length: 17
V gene: TRBV5-6
CDR3 DNA: TGTGCCAGCAGCTTGGAGGGTGGCAGGGTGTCCCGGGATACGCAGTATTTT
CDR3 protein: CASSLEGGRVSRDTQYF

J gene: TRBJ2-6
clone size: NA
D gene: TRBD1
CDR3 length: 15
V gene: TRBV3-1/TRBV3-2
CDR3 DNA: TGTGCCAGCAGCCTCGACAGGGCTGGGGCCAACGTCCTGACTTTC
CDR3 protein: CASSLDRAGANVLTF

J gene: TRBJ1-1
clone size: NA
D gene: NA
CDR3 length: 11
V gene: TRBV30
CDR3 DNA: TGTGCCTGGGTGTATTCGGGTGAAGCTTTCTTT
CDR3 protein: CAWVYSGEAFF

J gene: TRBJ2-7
clone size: NA
D gene: TRBD1
CDR3 length: 14
V gene: TRBV3-1/TRBV3-2
CDR3 DNA: TGTGCCAGCAGCCGGGGACAGGGGTCGTACGAGCAGTACTTC
CDR3 protein: CASSRGQGSYEQYF

J gene: TRBJ2-5
clone size: NA
D gene: TRBD1
CDR3 length: 14
V gene: TRBV19
CDR3 DNA: TGTGCCAGTAGTATTACAGGGGGCTTAGAGACCCAGTACTTC
CDR3 protein: CASSITGGLETQYF

J gene: TRBJ1-4
clone size: NA
D gene: TRBD1
CDR3 length: 17
V gene: TRBV5-1
CDR3 DNA: TGCGCCAGCAGCTTGGGAGGACAGGGAACAACTAATGAAAAACTGTTTTTT
CDR3 protein: CASSLGGQGTTNEKLFF

J gene: TRBJ2-3
clone size: few
D gene: TRBD2
CDR3 length: 14
V gene: TRBV5-1
CDR3 DNA: TGCGCCAGCAGCGCGGGAGGGTACACAGATACGCAGTATTTT
CDR3 protein: CASSAGGYTDTQYF

J gene: TRBJ2-7
clone size: once
D gene: TRBD2
CDR3 length: 14
V gene: TRBV28
CDR3 DNA: TGTGCCAGCACCAGTTTGGCAGCGGGAGACGAGCAGTACTTC
CDR3 protein: CASTSLAAGDEQYF

J gene: TRBJ2-1
clone size: once
D gene: TRBD2
CDR3 length: 16
V gene: TRBV24-1
CDR3 DNA: TGTGCCACCAGTGACTATTCTAGCGGGAGGGGGGGTGAGCAGTTCTTC
CDR3 protein: CATSDYSSGRGGEQFF

J gene: TRBJ1-5
clone size: NA
D gene: NA
CDR3 length: 14
V gene: TRBV2
CDR3 DNA: TGTGCCAGCAGTGGGGCGGGCAGAGGTCAGCCCCAGCATTTT
CDR3 protein: CASSGAGRGQPQHF

J gene: TRBJ2-1
clone size: NA
D gene: TRBD1
CDR3 length: 18
V gene: TRBV10-3
CDR3 DNA: TGTGCCATCAGTGACTCCAACCCGGGACAGGGATCCTACAATGAGCAGTTCTTC
CDR3 protein: CAISDSNPGQGSYNEQFF

J gene: TRBJ1-5
clone size: NA
D gene: NA
CDR3 length: 14
V gene: TRBV6-1
CDR3 DNA: TGTGCCAGCAACCGAGTCAGGGGCCATCAGCCCCAGCATTTT
CDR3 protein: CASNRVRGHQPQHF

J gene: TRBJ2-7
clone size: few
D gene: TRBD1
CDR3 length: 19
V gene: TRBV5-1
CDR3 DNA: TGCGCCAGCAGCTTGCCGACGATCGCCGGACAGGGGTTCTCCTACGAGCAGTACTTC
CDR3 protein: CASSLPTIAGQGFSYEQYF

J gene: TRBJ2-1
clone size: NA
D gene: TRBD2
CDR3 length: 15
V gene: TRBV4-2
CDR3 DNA: TGTGCCAGCAGCCTTGGGGTAGCGGGAGATTCTGAGCAGTTCTTC
CDR3 protein: CASSLGVAGDSEQFF

J gene: TRBJ1-1
clone size: NA
D gene: TRBD1
CDR3 length: 15
V gene: TRBV4-3
CDR3 DNA: TGCGCCAGCAGCCCCCGGGACAGGGGTCTTATGGGAGCTTTCTTT
CDR3 protein: CASSPRDRGLMGAFF

J gene: TRBJ2-3
clone size: NA
D gene: TRBD2
CDR3 length: 16
V gene: TRBV19
CDR3 DNA: TGTGCCAGTAGTATTCTAGCGGAGAACATTGCAGATACGCAGTATTTT
CDR3 protein: CASSILAENIADTQYF

J gene: TRBJ2-7
clone size: NA
D gene: TRBD2
CDR3 length: 16
V gene: TRBV9
CDR3 DNA: TGTGCCAGCAGCGCCTCACCGGGACTAGCGGGATACGAGCAGTACTTC
CDR3 protein: CASSASPGLAGYEQYF

J gene: TRBJ1-1
clone size: NA
D gene: NA
CDR3 length: 15
V gene: TRBV5-1
CDR3 DNA: TGCGCCAGCCATGGAGGCACGGGTTACTACACTGAAGCTTTCTTT
CDR3 protein: CASHGGTGYYTEAFF

J gene: TRBJ2-2
clone size: NA
D gene: TRBD1
CDR3 length: 15
V gene: TRBV3-1/TRBV3-2
CDR3 DNA: TGTGCCAGCGGGTTATCGGGACAGGGGGTAGGGGAGCTGTTTTTT
CDR3 protein: CASGLSGQGVGELFF

J gene: TRBJ2-2
clone size: once
D gene: NA
CDR3 length: 16
V gene: TRBV14
CDR3 DNA: TGTGCCAGCAGCCCCCTGGGGGGGGGCAACACCGGGGAGCTGTTTTTT
CDR3 protein: CASSPLGGGNTGELFF

J gene: TRBJ2-7
clone size: NA
D gene: TRBD2
CDR3 length: 15
V gene: TRBV11-2
CDR3 DNA: TGTGCCAGCAGCCCCAGTGGGGGGGGCTCCTACGAGCAGTACTTC
CDR3 protein: CASSPSGGGSYEQYF

J gene: TRBJ1-2
clone size: NA
D gene: NA
CDR3 length: 14
V gene: TRBV5-1
CDR3 DNA: TGCGCCAGCAGCCCTAGGACGGGGAACTATGGCTACACCTTC
CDR3 protein: CASSPRTGNYGYTF

J gene: TRBJ2-3
clone size: NA
D gene: TRBD2
CDR3 length: 18
V gene: TRBV6-1
CDR3 DNA: TGTGCCAGCAGTGAGACTAGCGGGGTCACCTCTAGCACAGATACGCAGTATTTT
CDR3 protein: CASSETSGVTSSTDTQYF

J gene: TRBJ1-3
clone size: NA
D gene: NA
CDR3 length: 14
V gene: TRBV19
CDR3 DNA: TGTGCCAGTATGGCGGCCGGCGGAGGAAACACCATATATTTT
CDR3 protein: CASMAAGGGNTIYF

J gene: TRBJ2-7
clone size: NA
D gene: NA
CDR3 length: 14
V gene: TRBV30
CDR3 DNA: TGTGCCTGGAGTGTATCCGGGACAAGCTACGAGCAGTACTTC
CDR3 protein: CAWSVSGTSYEQYF

J gene: TRBJ1-6
clone size: NA
D gene: TRBD1
CDR3 length: 12
V gene: TRBV18
CDR3 DNA: TGTGCCAGCTCACCACAGGGGGCCCGACTCCACTTT
CDR3 protein: CASSPQGARLHF

J gene: TRBJ2-1
clone size: once
D gene: NA
CDR3 length: 14
V gene: TRBV4-2
CDR3 DNA: TGTGCCAGCAGCCGCCGGGACTTATACAATGAGCAGTTCTTC
CDR3 protein: CASSRRDLYNEQFF

J gene: TRBJ2-5
clone size: NA
D gene: NA
CDR3 length: 15
V gene: TRBV7-2
CDR3 DNA: TGTGCCAGCAGCTTACAGGGAACCCTAGGAGAGACCCAGTACTTC
CDR3 protein: CASSLQGTLGETQYF

J gene: TRBJ1-2
clone size: NA
D gene: NA
CDR3 length: 13
V gene: TRBV3-1/TRBV3-2
CDR3 DNA: TGTGCCAGCAGCCGAACTACAGGGAATGGCTACACCTTC
CDR3 protein: CASSRTTGNGYTF

J gene: TRBJ1-5
clone size: once
D gene: TRBD1
CDR3 length: 16
V gene: TRBV19
CDR3 DNA: TGTGCCAGCGTACCCCCCGACAGGGGTGGGAGTCAGCCCCAGCATTTT
CDR3 protein: CASVPPDRGGSQPQHF

J gene: TRBJ2-3
clone size: NA
D gene: TRBD2
CDR3 length: 16
V gene: TRBV27
CDR3 DNA: TGTGCCAGCAGTCCCCCGGGAGGGTTTAGCACAGATACGCAGTATTTT
CDR3 protein: CASSPPGGFSTDTQYF

J gene: TRBJ1-3
clone size: NA
D gene: TRBD1
CDR3 length: 17
V gene: TRBV7-9
CDR3 DNA: TGTGCCAGCAGCTTAGTGGGCCCTTGGACAGGCGGAAACACCATATATTTT
CDR3 protein: CASSLVGPWTGGNTIYF

J gene: TRBJ2-3
clone size: NA
D gene: TRBD2
CDR3 length: 16
V gene: TRBV11-2
CDR3 DNA: TGTGCCAGCAGCTTGGTGGCGGGAGAGGTTACAGATACGCAGTATTTT
CDR3 protein: CASSLVAGEVTDTQYF

J gene: TRBJ2-1
clone size: NA
D gene: NA
CDR3 length: 15
V gene: TRBV7-8
CDR3 DNA: TGTGCCAGCAGCCCCAGTGAAATACCCCTCAATGAGCAGTTCTTC
CDR3 protein: CASSPSEIPLNEQFF

J gene: TRBJ2-2
clone size: few
D gene: TRBD2
CDR3 length: 18
V gene: TRBV5-1
CDR3 DNA: TGCGCCAGCAGCTTGGAAGATCGCGGGAGGGCTTTAGCCGGGGAGCTGTTTTTT
CDR3 protein: CASSLEDRGRALAGELFF

J gene: TRBJ2-7
clone size: few
D gene: TRBD2
CDR3 length: 13
V gene: TRBV20-1
CDR3 DNA: TGCAGTGCTAGTCGACTAGCGGGAGCCGAGCAGTACTTC
CDR3 protein: CSASRLAGAEQYF

J gene: TRBJ1-2
clone size: few
D gene: TRBD1
CDR3 length: 15
V gene: TRBV7-8
CDR3 DNA: TGTGCCAGCAGCTTAGTTGACAGGGGCCCTTATGGCTACACCTTC
CDR3 protein: CASSLVDRGPYGYTF

J gene: TRBJ1-2
clone size: NA
D gene: TRBD1
CDR3 length: 13
V gene: TRBV7-9
CDR3 DNA: TGTGCCAGCAGCTTAAGCCAGGGGGACGGCTACACCTTC
CDR3 protein: CASSLSQGDGYTF

J gene: TRBJ1-1
clone size: NA
D gene: NA
CDR3 length: 13
V gene: TRBV4-1
CDR3 DNA: TGCGCCAGCAGCCAAGTCCGGGGAATTGAAGCTTTCTTT
CDR3 protein: CASSQVRGIEAFF

J gene: TRBJ2-1
clone size: NA
D gene: NA
CDR3 length: 13
V gene: TRBV2
CDR3 DNA: TGTGCCAGCAGACGCATTTTGGGGAGTAGTCAGTTCTTC
CDR3 protein: CASRRILGSSQFF

J gene: TRBJ2-2
clone size: NA
D gene: NA
CDR3 length: 17
V gene: TRBV6-2/TRBV6-3
CDR3 DNA: TGTGCCAGCAGCCAAAATCCCTCAGGCCCAGTGGGTAGGGAGCTGTTTTTT
CDR3 protein: CASSQNPSGPVGRELFF

J gene: TRBJ2-1
clone size: once
D gene: TRBD1
CDR3 length: 12
V gene: TRBV5-4
CDR3 DNA: TGTGCCAGCAGCATCCCAGGGGGTGAGCAGTTCTTC
CDR3 protein: CASSIPGGEQFF

J gene: TRBJ2-1
clone size: NA
D gene: TRBD1
CDR3 length: 14
V gene: TRBV6-5
CDR3 DNA: TGTGCCAGCAAAATTGGGACAGGGCAAGGGGAGCAGTTCTTC
CDR3 protein: CASKIGTGQGEQFF